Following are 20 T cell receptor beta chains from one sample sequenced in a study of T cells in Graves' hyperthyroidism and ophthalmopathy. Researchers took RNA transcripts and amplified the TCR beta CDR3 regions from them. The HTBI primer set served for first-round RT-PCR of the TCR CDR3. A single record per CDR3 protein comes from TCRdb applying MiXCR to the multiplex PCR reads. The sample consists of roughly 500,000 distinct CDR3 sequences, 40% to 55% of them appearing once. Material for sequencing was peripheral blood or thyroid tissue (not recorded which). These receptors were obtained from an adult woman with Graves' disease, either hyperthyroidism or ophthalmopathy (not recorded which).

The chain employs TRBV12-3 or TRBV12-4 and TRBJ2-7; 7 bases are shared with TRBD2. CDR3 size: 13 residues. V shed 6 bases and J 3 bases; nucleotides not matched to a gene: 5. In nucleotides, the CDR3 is TGTGCCAGCAGCCCCCGGGGGGTCTACGAGCAGTACTTC. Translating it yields CASSPRGVYEQYF.

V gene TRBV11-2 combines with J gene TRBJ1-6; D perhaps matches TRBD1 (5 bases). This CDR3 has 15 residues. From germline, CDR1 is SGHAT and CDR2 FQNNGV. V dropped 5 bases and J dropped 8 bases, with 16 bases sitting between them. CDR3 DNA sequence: TGTGCCAGCAGCCCCATGCGGGGCACTGATTCACCCCTCCACTTT. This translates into CASSPMRGTDSPLHF.

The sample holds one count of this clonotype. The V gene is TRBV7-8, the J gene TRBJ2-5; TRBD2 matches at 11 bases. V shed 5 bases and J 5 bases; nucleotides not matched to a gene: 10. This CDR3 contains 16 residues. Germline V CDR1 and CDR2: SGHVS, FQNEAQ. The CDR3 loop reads CASSATSGGYRETQYF. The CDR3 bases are TGTGCCAGCAGCGCAACTAGCGGGGGATACCGGGAGACCCAGTACTTC.

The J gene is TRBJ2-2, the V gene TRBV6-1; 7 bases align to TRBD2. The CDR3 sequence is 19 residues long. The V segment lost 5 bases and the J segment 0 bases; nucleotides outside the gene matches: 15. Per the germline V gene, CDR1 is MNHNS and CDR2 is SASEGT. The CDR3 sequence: CASSYSLSLARANTGELFF. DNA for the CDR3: TGTGCCAGCAGTTACTCTCTTTCACTAGCGCGAGCGAACACCGGGGAGCTGTTTTTT.

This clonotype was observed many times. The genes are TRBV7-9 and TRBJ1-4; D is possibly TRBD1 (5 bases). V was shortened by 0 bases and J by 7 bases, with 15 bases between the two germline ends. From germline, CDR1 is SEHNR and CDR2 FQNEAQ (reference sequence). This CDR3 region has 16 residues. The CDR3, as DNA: TGTGCCAGCAGCTTAGCAGCCAGCAGGGAGGTTGAAAAACTGTTTTTT. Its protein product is CASSLAASREVEKLFF.

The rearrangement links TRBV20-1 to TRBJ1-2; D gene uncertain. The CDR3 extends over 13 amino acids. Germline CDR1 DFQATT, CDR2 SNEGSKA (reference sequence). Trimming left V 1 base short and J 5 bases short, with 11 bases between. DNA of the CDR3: TGCAGTGCTAGAGCCCCCTGGGAGTATGGCTACACCTTC. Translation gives CSARAPWEYGYTF.

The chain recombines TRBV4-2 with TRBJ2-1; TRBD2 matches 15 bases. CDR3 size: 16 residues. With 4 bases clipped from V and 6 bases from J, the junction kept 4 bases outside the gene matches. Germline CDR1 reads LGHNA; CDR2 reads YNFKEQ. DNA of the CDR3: TGTGCCAGCAGCCGGACTAGCGGGAGGGCCCTCAATGAGCAGTTCTTC. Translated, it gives CASSRTSGRALNEQFF.

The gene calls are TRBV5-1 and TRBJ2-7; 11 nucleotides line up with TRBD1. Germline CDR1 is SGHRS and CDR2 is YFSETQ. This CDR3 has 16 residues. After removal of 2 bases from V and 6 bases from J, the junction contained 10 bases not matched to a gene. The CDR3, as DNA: TGCGCCAGCAGCTTAGTGGGGACAGGGGGGAACAGCGAGCAGTACTTC. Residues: CASSLVGTGGNSEQYF.

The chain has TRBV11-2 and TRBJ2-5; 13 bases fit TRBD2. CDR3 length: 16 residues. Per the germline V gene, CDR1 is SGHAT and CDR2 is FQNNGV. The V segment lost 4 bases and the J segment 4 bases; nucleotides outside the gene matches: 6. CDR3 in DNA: TGTGCCAGCAGCTCCGGACTAGCGGGGGACAGAGAGACCCAGTACTTC. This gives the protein CASSSGLAGDRETQYF.

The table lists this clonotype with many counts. The CDR3 bases are TGTGCCAGCAGCTTAGTCGGCGGCGGGTCTCAAGAGACCCAGTACTTC. Amino acids: CASSLVGGGSQETQYF. The rearrangement links TRBV7-2 to TRBJ2-5; TRBD2 might be the D (5 bases). V was trimmed by 1 base and J by 2 bases, leaving 14 bases between them. Germline lookup yields CDR1 SGHTA and CDR2 FQGNSA. The CDR3 length is 16 residues. The variable domain in full, with the rest retrieved from reference TRBV7-2 and TRBJ2-5, is GAGVSQSPSNKVTEKGKDVELRCDPISGHTALYWYRQSLGQGLEFLIYFQGNSAPDKSGLPSDRFSAERTGGSVSTLTIQRTQQEDSAVYLCASSLVGGGSQETQYFGPGTRLLVL.

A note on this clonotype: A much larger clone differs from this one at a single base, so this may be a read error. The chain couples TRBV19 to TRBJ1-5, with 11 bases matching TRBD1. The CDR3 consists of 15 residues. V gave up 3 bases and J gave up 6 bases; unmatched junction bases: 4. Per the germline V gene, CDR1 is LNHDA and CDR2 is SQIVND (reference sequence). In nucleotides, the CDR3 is TGTGCCAGTAGTATTGGGACAGGGGGTACTCAGCCCCAGCATTTT. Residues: CASSIGTGGTQPQHF.

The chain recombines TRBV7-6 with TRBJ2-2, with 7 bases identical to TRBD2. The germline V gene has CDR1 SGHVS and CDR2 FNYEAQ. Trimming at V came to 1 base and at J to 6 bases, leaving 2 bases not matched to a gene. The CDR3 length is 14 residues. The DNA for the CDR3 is TGTGCCAGCAGCTTAGGGGCGGGGGCCGGGGAGCTGTTTTTT. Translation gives CASSLGAGAGELFF.

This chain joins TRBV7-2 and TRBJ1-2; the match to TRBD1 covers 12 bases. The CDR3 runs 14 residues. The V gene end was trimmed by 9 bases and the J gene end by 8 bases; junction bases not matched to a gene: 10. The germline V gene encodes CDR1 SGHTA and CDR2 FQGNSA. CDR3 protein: CASAGDRGPGGYTF. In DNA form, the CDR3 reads TGTGCCAGTGCCGGGGACAGGGGGCCGGGAGGCTACACCTTC.

DNA for the CDR3: TGCAGCGTTGGGTGGGACAGTGAAGCTTTCTTT. Its translation: CSVGWDSEAFF. The gene calls are TRBV29-1 and TRBJ1-1, with TRBD1 matching 7 bases. The CDR3 runs 11 residues. Germline assignment: CDR1 SQVTM and CDR2 ANQGSEA. Unmatched junction bases numbered 3, after V lost 4 bases and J lost 7 bases.

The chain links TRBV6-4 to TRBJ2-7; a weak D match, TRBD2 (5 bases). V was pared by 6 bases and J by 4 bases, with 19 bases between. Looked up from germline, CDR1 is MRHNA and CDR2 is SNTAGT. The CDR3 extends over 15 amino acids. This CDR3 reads CASRELASSFYEQYF. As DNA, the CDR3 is TGTGCCAGCAGGGAGCTAGCTTCATCTTTTTACGAGCAGTACTTC.

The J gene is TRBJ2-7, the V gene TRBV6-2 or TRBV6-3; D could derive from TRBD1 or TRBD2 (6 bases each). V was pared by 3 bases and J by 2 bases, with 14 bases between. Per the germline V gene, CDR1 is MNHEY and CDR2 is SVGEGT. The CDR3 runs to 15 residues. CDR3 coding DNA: TGTGCCAGCAGTTATCAGGGGCGGGATCCCTACGAGCAGTACTTC. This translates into CASSYQGRDPYEQYF.

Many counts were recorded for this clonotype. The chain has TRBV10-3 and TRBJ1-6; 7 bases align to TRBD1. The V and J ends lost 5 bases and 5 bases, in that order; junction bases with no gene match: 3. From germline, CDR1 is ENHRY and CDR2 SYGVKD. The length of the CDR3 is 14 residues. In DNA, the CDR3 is TGTGCCATCAGTCCGACAGGGAATAATTCACCCCTCCACTTT. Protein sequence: CAISPTGNNSPLHF.

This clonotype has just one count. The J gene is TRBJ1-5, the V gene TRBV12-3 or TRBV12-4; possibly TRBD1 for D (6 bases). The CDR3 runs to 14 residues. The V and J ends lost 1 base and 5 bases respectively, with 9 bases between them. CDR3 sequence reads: CASSLDREDQPQHF. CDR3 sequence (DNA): TGTGCCAGCAGTTTAGACAGGGAAGATCAGCCCCAGCATTTT.

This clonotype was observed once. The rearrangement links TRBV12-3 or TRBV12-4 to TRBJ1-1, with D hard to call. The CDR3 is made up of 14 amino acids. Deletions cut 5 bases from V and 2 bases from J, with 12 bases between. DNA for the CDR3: TGTGCCAGCAGTGTCCCGTTCAGTAACACTGAAGCTTTCTTT. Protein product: CASSVPFSNTEAFF.

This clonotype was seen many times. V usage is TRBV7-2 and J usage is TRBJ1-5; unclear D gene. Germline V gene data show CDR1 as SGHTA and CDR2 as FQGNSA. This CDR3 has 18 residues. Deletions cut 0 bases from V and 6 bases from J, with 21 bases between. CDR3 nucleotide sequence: TGTGCCAGCAGCTTAGCGGGGTATGGTTCAGGTTTGATTCAGCCCCAGCATTTT. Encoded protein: CASSLAGYGSGLIQPQHF.